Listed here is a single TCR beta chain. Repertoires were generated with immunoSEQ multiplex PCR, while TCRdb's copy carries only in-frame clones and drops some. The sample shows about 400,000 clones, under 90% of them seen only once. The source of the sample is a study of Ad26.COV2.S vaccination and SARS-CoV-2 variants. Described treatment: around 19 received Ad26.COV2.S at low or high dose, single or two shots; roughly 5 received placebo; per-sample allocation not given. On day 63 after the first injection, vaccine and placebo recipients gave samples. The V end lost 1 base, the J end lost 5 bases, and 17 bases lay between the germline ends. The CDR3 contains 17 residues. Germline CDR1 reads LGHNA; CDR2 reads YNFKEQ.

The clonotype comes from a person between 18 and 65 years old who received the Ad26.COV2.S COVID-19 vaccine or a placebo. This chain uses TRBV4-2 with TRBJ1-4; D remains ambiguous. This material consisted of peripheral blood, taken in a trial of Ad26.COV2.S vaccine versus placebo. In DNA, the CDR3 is TGTGCCAGCAGCCAAGTTGGAAAAGGCCAGATGAATGAAAAACTGTTTTTT. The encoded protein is CASSQVGKGQMNEKLFF.